The clone carrying this T cell receptor (beta chain) has at least ten counts. CDR1 and CDR2 from the germline V gene are SGHTA and FQGNSA. The CDR3 extends over 13 amino acids. Trimming took 6 bases from V and 5 from J, leaving 13 bases between them. Amplification yielded TCR beta CDR3 regions, with RNA transcripts as the source. The TCR CDR3 was amplified in a first-round RT-PCR using the HTBI primer set. MiXCR was run by TCRdb on the multiplex PCR reads, yielding one entry per CDR3 protein. The sample consists of over 500,000 distinct CDR3 sequences, 15% to 20% of them appearing once. Thyroid ultrasound, orbital computed tomography, clinical symptoms, and serum thyroxine and TRAb underpinned diagnoses. The data belong to a study of T cells in Graves' hyperthyroidism and ophthalmopathy.

The chain links TRBV7-2 to TRBJ2-5; D might be TRBD2 (6 bases). The sample consisted of blood. The clonotype was recovered from a woman under 30 with Graves' ophthalmopathy. CDR3 sequence reads: CASRPGGGETQYF. The CDR3 DNA is TGTGCCAGCAGGCCCGGGGGTGGGGAGACCCAGTACTTC.